The 27 T cell receptor beta chains listed next were all sequenced from one sample in a study of cytomegalovirus exposure and HLA in healthy donors. In the PCR, 60 Vbeta and 13 Jbeta primers were used. Libraries were prepared by immunoSEQ multiplex PCR; TCRdb keeps only in-frame clonotypes and omits some of them. The table has 130,000 or so clones, nearly 80% seen once; the top ten hold around 0.99%. What was sequenced was PBMCs. All receptors derive from a male donor in good health and CMV-seronegative.

The gene calls are TRBV5-1 and TRBJ2-7, with D perhaps matching TRBD1 (5 bases). The CDR3 has 16 residues. Germline V gives CDR1 SGHRS, CDR2 YFSETQ. V lost 4 bases and J lost 2, with 19 bases in between. This CDR3 reads CASSRGATGGTYEQYF. CDR3 coding DNA: TGCGCCAGCAGCCGTGGAGCCACAGGCGGAACCTACGAGCAGTACTTC.

This chain joins TRBV19 and TRBJ2-3; 8 bases fit TRBD1. V was pared by 6 bases and J by 6 bases, with 11 bases of the junction left unmatched. The CDR3 has 15 amino acids. In germline, CDR1 is LNHDA, CDR2 SQIVND (reference sequence). The CDR3 region has the DNA TGTGCCAGTAGAACCTACGACAGGGGACGCGATACGCAGTATTTT. It specifies CASRTYDRGRDTQYF.

The chain couples TRBV2 to TRBJ2-7; D gene unclear. V lost 1 base, J lost 3 bases, and 10 bases lay in between. This CDR3 comprises 14 residues. Germline CDR1 reads SNHLY; CDR2 reads FYNNEI. CDR3 DNA: TGTGCCAGCAGTGAAGAGTTGTCTAACTACGAGCAGTACTTC. Translated, it gives CASSEELSNYEQYF.

The table lists this clone with a count of one. DNA for the CDR3: TGCAGCGTTGAAGAAAGCAGGGGCTCCTACGAGCAGTACTTC. Amino acid sequence: CSVEESRGSYEQYF. The chain uses TRBV29-1 and TRBJ2-5; tentatively, D is TRBD1 (6 bases). The J call may not be correct, given that the DNA end is closer to TRBJ2-7. Per the germline V gene, CDR1 is SQVTM and CDR2 is ANQGSEA. This CDR3 has 14 residues.

The chain has TRBV6-6 and TRBJ2-3; 9 nucleotides agree with TRBD2. Germline loops: CDR1 MNHNY, CDR2 SVGAGI (reference sequence). CDR3 size: 14 residues. Losses at the gene ends were 7 bases for V and 5 bases for J; bases not matched to a gene: 7. The CDR3 loop reads CASNRGGGGDTQYF. DNA for the CDR3: TGTGCCAGCAACCGGGGCGGGGGGGGAGATACGCAGTATTTT.

Comments on this clone: In the same sample, other DNA sequences code for this CDR3. This rearrangement joins TRBV15 to TRBJ2-5; D possibly corresponds to TRBD1 (5 bases). Germline V gene lookup returns CDR1 LNHNV and CDR2 YYDKDF (reference sequence). The CDR3 loop spans 15 amino acids. Deletions cut 0 bases from V and 2 bases from J, with 10 bases between. The CDR3 is CATSRDLGQQETQYF. DNA of the CDR3: TGTGCCACCAGCAGAGATCTGGGGCAGCAAGAGACCCAGTACTTC.

V is TRBV18 and J is TRBJ2-1; no firm D call. V shed 0 bases and J shed 1 base, with 4 bases lying between them. Germline assignment: CDR1 KGHSH and CDR2 LQKENI. The CDR3 totals 14 residues. CDR3 sequence (DNA): TGTGCCAGCTCACCACCGCAGTCCTACAATGAGCAGTTCTTC. Amino acid sequence: CASSPPQSYNEQFF. Drawing the rest from reference TRBV18 and TRBJ2-1, the complete variable domain is NAGVMQNPRHLVRRRGQEARLRCSPMKGHSHVYWYRQLPEEGLKFMVYLQKENIIDESGMPKERFSAEFPKEGPSILRIQQVVRGDSAAYFCASSPPQSYNEQFFGPGTRLTVL.

This clone was seen just once. The CDR3 loop reads CASSSRQGINEKLFF. The DNA for the CDR3 is TGTGCCAGCAGCTCCCGACAGGGGATTAATGAAAAACTGTTTTTT. The chain has TRBV9 and TRBJ1-4, with 8 bases lining up with TRBD1. The CDR3 is made up of 15 amino acids. Per germline, CDR1 SGDLS and CDR2 YYNGEE. Germline trimming cut 4 bases from V and 4 bases from J; bases unmatched to any gene: 6.

The V gene is TRBV5-1, the J gene TRBJ2-1; D gene ambiguous. The germline gives CDR1 SGHRS, CDR2 YFSETQ. CDR3 length equals 14 residues. V gave up 4 bases and J gave up 0 bases, with 8 bases separating them. CDR3 nucleotides: TGCGCCAGCAGCGTCGACTCCTCCTACAATGAGCAGTTCTTC. Translated, it gives CASSVDSSYNEQFF.

The chain couples TRBV11-2 to TRBJ2-7; the D is unclear. This CDR3 is 14 amino acids long. V was pared by 1 base and J by 0 bases, with 7 bases between. Germline V gene data show CDR1 as SGHAT and CDR2 as FQNNGV. CDR3 region: CASSLGYSSYEQYF. Written as DNA, the CDR3 is TGTGCCAGCAGCTTAGGCTACTCCTCCTACGAGCAGTACTTC.

The chain carries TRBV11-3 and TRBJ1-2; 7 bases map to TRBD1. Germline V gene sequence: CDR1 SGHNT, CDR2 YENEEA. V shed 5 bases and J 8 bases; nucleotides not matched to a gene: 14. The CDR3 has 15 amino acids. The CDR3 sequence: CASSPIQGTAGGYTF. DNA of the CDR3: TGTGCCAGCAGCCCGATTCAAGGGACAGCTGGCGGCTACACCTTC. Full variable domain (outside the CDR3, taken from reference TRBV11-3 and TRBJ1-2): EAGVVQSPRYKIIEKKQPVAFWCNPISGHNTLYWYLQNLGQGPELLIRYENEEAVDDSQLPKDRFSAERLKGVDSTLKIQPAELGDSAVYLCASSPIQGTAGGYTFGSGTRLTVV.

The CDR3 nucleotides read TGTGCCACCAGCAGATCCGGGAGGGAGCAGTACTTC. Translated: CATSRSGREQYF. The chain recombines TRBV15 with TRBJ2-7, with TRBD2 matching 7 bases. Germline V gives CDR1 LNHNV, CDR2 YYDKDF (reference sequence). The CDR3 is made up of 12 amino acids. Trimming at V came to 2 bases and at J to 7 bases, leaving 2 bases not matched to a gene.

This clone was recorded only once. The gene calls are TRBV9 and TRBJ2-3; 11 bases fit TRBD2. V was clipped by 4 bases and J by 4 bases; unmatched bases: 5. CDR1 is SGDLS, CDR2 YYNGEE, per germline. The CDR3 has 15 residues. The CDR3 coding sequence is TGTGCCAGCAGCCGTAGCGGGGGGGCCTCAGATACGCAGTATTTT. Protein product: CASSRSGGASDTQYF.

The chain is built from TRBV2 and TRBJ1-1; 7 bases line up with TRBD1. Losses at the gene ends were 4 bases for V and 1 base for J; bases not matched to a gene: 9. The CDR3 is 16 amino acids. CDR1 and CDR2 (germline): SNHLY, FYNNEI. The CDR3: CASSGGRGRQNTEAFF. The CDR3 DNA reads TGTGCCAGCAGTGGTGGCAGGGGGAGACAGAACACTGAAGCTTTCTTT.

The genes are TRBV15 and TRBJ1-3; D gene uncertain. Germline CDR1 reads LNHNV; CDR2 reads YYDKDF (reference sequence). The CDR3 has 10 residues. V was trimmed by 9 bases and J by 4 bases, leaving 4 bases between them. The CDR3 is CATGGNTIYF. The CDR3 DNA reads TGTGCCACGGGCGGAAACACCATATATTTT. Looking up the rest from reference TRBV15 and TRBJ1-3 gives the full variable domain: DAMVIQNPRYQVTQFGKPVTLSCSQTLNHNVMYWYQQKSSQAPKLLFHYYDKDFNNEADTPDNFQSRRPNTSFCFLDIRSPGLGDTAMYLCATGGNTIYFGEGSWLTVV.

This chain joins TRBV19 and TRBJ1-4, with no clear D. This CDR3 is 14 amino acids long. The V gene lost 3 bases and the J gene lost 6 bases, with 11 bases spanning the gap. Germline loops: CDR1 LNHDA, CDR2 SQIVND (reference sequence). CDR3 nucleotides: TGTGCCAGTAGTATCAGTCCGTTCGATGAAAAACTGTTTTTT. Its translation is CASSISPFDEKLFF. The complete variable domain, with remaining parts taken from reference TRBV19 and TRBJ1-4, reads DGGITQSPKYLFRKEGQNVTLSCEQNLNHDAMYWYRQDPGQGLRLIYYSQIVNDFQKGDIAEGYSVSREKKESFPLTVTSAQKNPTAFYLCASSISPFDEKLFFGSGTQLSVL.

The rearrangement uses TRBV11-2 and TRBJ2-3; 8 nucleotides line up with TRBD2. This CDR3 spans 15 amino acids. V was pared by 2 bases and J by 3 bases, with 4 bases of the junction left unmatched. CDR1 and CDR2 (germline): SGHAT, FQNNGV. DNA for the CDR3: TGTGCCAGCAGCTTACAGGCGGGGGGAACAGATACGCAGTATTTT. This gives the protein CASSLQAGGTDTQYF.

The chain carries TRBV5-1 and TRBJ2-1; 7 nucleotides agree with TRBD1. V lost 0 bases to trimming and J lost 6 bases; unmatched junction nucleotides: 3. In germline, CDR1 is SGHRS, CDR2 YFSETQ. CDR3 length: 14 residues. Written as DNA, the CDR3 is TGCGCCAGCAGCTTGGGGGGACAGCCCAATGAGCAGTTCTTC. Translated: CASSLGGQPNEQFF.

V usage is TRBV19 and J usage is TRBJ2-2; 7 bases fit TRBD1. CDR1 and CDR2 from the germline V gene are LNHDA and SQIVND (reference sequence). V shed 3 bases, J shed 5 bases, and the junction held 9 bases outside the gene matches. There are 16 residues in the CDR3. The CDR3 nucleotides read TGTGCCAGTAGTATGCTTGGGGCAGGGGGTACCGGGGAGCTGTTTTTT. This codes for CASSMLGAGGTGELFF.

This rearrangement joins TRBV13 to TRBJ2-7; no firm D call. The germline gives CDR1 PRHDT, CDR2 FYEKMQ (reference sequence). There are 13 residues in the CDR3. The germline V and J ends were trimmed by 3 bases and 2 bases, with 8 bases remaining between them. Here the CDR3 reads CASSLGSPYEQYF. The CDR3 DNA reads TGTGCCAGCAGCTTGGGCAGTCCCTACGAGCAGTACTTC.

V gene TRBV5-1 combines with J gene TRBJ2-7, with TRBD1 identical over 9 bases. There are 15 residues in the CDR3. With 0 bases clipped from V and 6 bases from J, the junction kept 7 bases outside the gene matches. Germline V gene sequence: CDR1 SGHRS, CDR2 YFSETQ. The CDR3 sequence: CASSLAGTGLGEQYF. Written as DNA, the CDR3 is TGCGCCAGCAGCTTGGCCGGGACAGGGCTCGGCGAGCAGTACTTC. Combining the CDR3 with reference TRBV5-1 and TRBJ2-7 gives the whole variable domain KAGVTQTPRYLIKTRGQQVTLSCSPISGHRSVSWYQQTPGQGLQFLFEYFSETQRNKGNFPGRFSGRQFSNSRSEMNVSTLELGDSALYLCASSLAGTGLGEQYFGPGTRLTVT.

This clone was picked up a small number of times. This chain joins TRBV4-3 and TRBJ1-2; TRBD1 matches 9 bases. CDR1 and CDR2 (germline): LGHNA, YSLEER. The junction had 4 bases not matched to a gene; V was cut back by 0 bases and J by 8 bases. The CDR3 is 14 residues long. CDR3 sequence reads: CASSQEGQGMGYTF. CDR3 DNA: TGCGCCAGCAGCCAAGAGGGACAGGGCATGGGCTACACCTTC.

This chain links TRBV19 with TRBJ1-1, with 9 nucleotides matching TRBD1. The CDR3 is 16 amino acids. Germline V gene data show CDR1 as LNHDA and CDR2 as SQIVND (reference sequence). V was pared by 7 bases and J by 3 bases, with 12 bases of the junction left unmatched. The CDR3: CASIDGGGQGHTEAFF. DNA for the CDR3: TGTGCCAGTATCGATGGGGGGGGACAGGGTCACACTGAAGCTTTCTTT. The full variable domain, rest sourced from reference TRBV19 and TRBJ1-1, is DGGITQSPKYLFRKEGQNVTLSCEQNLNHDAMYWYRQDPGQGLRLIYYSQIVNDFQKGDIAEGYSVSREKKESFPLTVTSAQKNPTAFYLCASIDGGGQGHTEAFFGQGTRLTVV.

This clone was counted once. This chain links TRBV12-5 with TRBJ1-2, with D unresolved. The V gene's germline CDR1 is LGHNT and CDR2 FRNRAP. This CDR3 has 14 amino acids. Trimming left V 0 bases short and J 4 bases short, with 9 bases between. This chain's CDR3 is CASGLVEHIYGYTF. The CDR3 nucleotides read TGTGCTAGTGGTTTGGTAGAACACATCTATGGCTACACCTTC.

The V gene is TRBV19, the J gene TRBJ2-5, with D uncertain. V was pared by 3 bases and J by 11 bases, with 16 bases between. Germline CDR1 LNHDA, CDR2 SQIVND (reference sequence). The CDR3 has 13 amino acids. DNA for the CDR3: TGTGCCAGTAGTATTCGTGATAGCCCCAAGCAGTACTTC. The encoded protein is CASSIRDSPKQYF.

J is TRBJ2-7 and V is TRBV5-1, with D possibly matching TRBD1 (6 bases). The V gene's germline CDR1 is SGHRS and CDR2 YFSETQ. CDR3 length: 16 residues. The germline V and J ends were trimmed by 4 bases and 2 bases, with 19 bases remaining between them. This CDR3 is CASSPGQPVLTYEQYF. In DNA form, the CDR3 reads TGCGCCAGCAGCCCCGGACAGCCAGTTTTGACCTACGAGCAGTACTTC.

This chain joins TRBV9 and TRBJ2-3; TRBD1 might be the D (6 bases). Trimming removed 0 bases at V and 5 bases at J, with 10 bases between. This CDR3 has 14 residues. CDR1 SGDLS and CDR2 YYNGEE come from the germline V gene. CDR3 sequence: CASSVDGGLDTQYF. DNA for the CDR3: TGTGCCAGCAGCGTAGATGGGGGCCTAGATACGCAGTATTTT.